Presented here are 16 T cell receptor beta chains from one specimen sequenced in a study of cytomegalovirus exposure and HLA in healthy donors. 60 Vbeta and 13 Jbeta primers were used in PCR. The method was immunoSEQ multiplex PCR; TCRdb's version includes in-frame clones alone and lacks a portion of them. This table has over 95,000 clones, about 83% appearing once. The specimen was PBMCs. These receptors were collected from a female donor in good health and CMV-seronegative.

The CDR3 reads CASRGLAGIETQYF. For the CDR3, the DNA is TGTGCCAGCAGGGGACTAGCGGGGATAGAGACCCAGTACTTC. This rearrangement joins TRBV6-5 to TRBJ2-5; TRBD2 agrees at 13 bases. The V gene's germline CDR1 is MNHEY and CDR2 SVGAGI. This CDR3 has 14 amino acids. J gave up 4 bases and V 6 bases, and 2 bases lay outside the gene matches.

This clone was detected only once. The CDR3 sequence is CASSSGLAGTTSQFF. For the CDR3, the DNA is TGTGCCAGCAGTTCGGGACTAGCGGGGACCACTTCGCAGTTCTTC. The gene calls are TRBV6-5 and TRBJ2-1, with 13 bases aligning to TRBD2. V trimming: 4 bases; J trimming: 12 bases; junction bases outside the gene matches: 9. Germline V gene sequence: CDR1 MNHEY, CDR2 SVGAGI. The CDR3 is 15 amino acids.

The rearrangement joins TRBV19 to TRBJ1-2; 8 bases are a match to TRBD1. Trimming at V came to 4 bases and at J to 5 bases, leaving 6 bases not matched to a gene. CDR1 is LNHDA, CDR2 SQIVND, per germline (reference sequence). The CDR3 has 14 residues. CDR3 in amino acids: CASSTQGAVYGYTF. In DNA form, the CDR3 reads TGTGCCAGTAGTACCCAGGGGGCCGTGTATGGCTACACCTTC.

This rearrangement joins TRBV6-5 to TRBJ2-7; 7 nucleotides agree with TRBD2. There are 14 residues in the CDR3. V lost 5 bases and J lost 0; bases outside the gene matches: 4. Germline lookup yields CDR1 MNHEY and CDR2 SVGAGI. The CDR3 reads CASSQAGSSYEQYF. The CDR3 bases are TGTGCCAGCAGTCAAGCGGGGAGCTCCTACGAGCAGTACTTC.

CDR3 sequence reads: CASRRQSSYNSPLHF. CDR3 in DNA: TGTGCCAGTAGACGACAAAGCTCCTATAATTCACCCCTCCACTTT. The chain employs TRBV19 and TRBJ1-6; D is unresolved. The germline gives CDR1 LNHDA, CDR2 SQIVND (reference sequence). V was shortened by 6 bases and J by 0 bases, with 9 bases between the two germline ends. The CDR3 runs 15 residues.

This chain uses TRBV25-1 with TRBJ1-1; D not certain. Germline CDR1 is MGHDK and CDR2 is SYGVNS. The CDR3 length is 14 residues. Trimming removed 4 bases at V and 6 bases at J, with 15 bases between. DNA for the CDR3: TGTGCCAGCAGTGCTAACTCGGAGGGCGCTGAAGCTTTCTTT. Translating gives CASSANSEGAEAFF.

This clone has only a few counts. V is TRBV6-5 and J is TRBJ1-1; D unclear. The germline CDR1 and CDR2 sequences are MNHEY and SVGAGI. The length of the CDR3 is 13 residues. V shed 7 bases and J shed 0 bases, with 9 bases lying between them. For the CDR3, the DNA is TGTGCCAGCATGGAGACGCTGAACACTGAAGCTTTCTTT. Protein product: CASMETLNTEAFF.

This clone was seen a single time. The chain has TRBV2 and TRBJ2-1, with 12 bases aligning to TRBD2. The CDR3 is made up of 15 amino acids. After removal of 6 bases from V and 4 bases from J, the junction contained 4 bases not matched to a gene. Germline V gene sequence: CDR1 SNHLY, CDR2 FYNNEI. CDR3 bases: TGTGCCAGCAGAAGACTAGCGGGGGTATACAATGAGCAGTTCTTC. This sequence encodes CASRRLAGVYNEQFF.

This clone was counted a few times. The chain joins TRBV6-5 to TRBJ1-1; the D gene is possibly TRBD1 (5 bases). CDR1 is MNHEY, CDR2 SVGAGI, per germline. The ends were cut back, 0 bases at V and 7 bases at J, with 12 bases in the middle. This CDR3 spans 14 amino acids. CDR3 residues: CASSYSPGRDEAFF. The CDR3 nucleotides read TGTGCCAGCAGTTACTCCCCAGGGCGGGATGAAGCTTTCTTT.

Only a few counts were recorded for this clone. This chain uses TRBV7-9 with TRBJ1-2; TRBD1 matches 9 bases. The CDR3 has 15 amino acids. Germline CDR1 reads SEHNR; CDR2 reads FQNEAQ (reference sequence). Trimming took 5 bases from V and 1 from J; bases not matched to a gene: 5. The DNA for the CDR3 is TGTGCCAGCAGCCGACAGGGGGGATATAACTATGGCTACACCTTC. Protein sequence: CASSRQGGYNYGYTF.

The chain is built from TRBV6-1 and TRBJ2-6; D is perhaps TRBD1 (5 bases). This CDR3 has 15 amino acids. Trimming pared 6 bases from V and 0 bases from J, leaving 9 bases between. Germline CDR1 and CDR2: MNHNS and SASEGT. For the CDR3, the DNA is TGTGCCAGCAGGACAGTTGCCTCTGGGGCCAACGTCCTGACTTTC. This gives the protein CASRTVASGANVLTF.

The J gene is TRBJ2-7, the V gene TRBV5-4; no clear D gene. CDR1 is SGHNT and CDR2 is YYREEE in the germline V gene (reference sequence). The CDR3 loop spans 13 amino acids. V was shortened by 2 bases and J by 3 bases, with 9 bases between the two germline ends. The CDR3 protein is CASSFRSDYEQYF. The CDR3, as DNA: TGTGCCAGCAGCTTCCGGTCTGACTACGAGCAGTACTTC.

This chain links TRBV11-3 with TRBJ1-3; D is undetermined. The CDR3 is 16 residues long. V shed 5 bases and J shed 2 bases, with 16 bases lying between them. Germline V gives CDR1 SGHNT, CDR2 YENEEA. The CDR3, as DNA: TGTGCCAGCAGCCTGCGAGGCCGGGTTCCTGGAAACACCATATATTTT. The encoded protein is CASSLRGRVPGNTIYF.

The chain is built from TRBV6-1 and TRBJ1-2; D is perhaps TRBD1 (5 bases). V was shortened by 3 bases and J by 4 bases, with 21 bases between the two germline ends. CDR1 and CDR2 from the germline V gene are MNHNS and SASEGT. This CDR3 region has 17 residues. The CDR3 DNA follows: TGTGCCAGCAGTGAGGGGCAAAACCGCTTTCTCGCCTATGGCTACACCTTC. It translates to CASSEGQNRFLAYGYTF.

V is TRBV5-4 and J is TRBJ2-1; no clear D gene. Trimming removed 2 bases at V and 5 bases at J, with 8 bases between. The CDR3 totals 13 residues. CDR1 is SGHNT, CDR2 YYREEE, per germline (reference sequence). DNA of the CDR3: TGTGCCAGCAGCTTAAATTTAGACAATGAGCAGTTCTTC. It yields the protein CASSLNLDNEQFF.

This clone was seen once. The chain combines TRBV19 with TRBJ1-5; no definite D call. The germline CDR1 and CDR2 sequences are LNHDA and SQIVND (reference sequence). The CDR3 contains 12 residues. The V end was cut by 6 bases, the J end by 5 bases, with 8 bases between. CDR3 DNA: TGTGCCAGTAGCATGGGAGATCAGCCCCAGCATTTT. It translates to CASSMGDQPQHF.